This T cell receptor beta chain was obtained from a study of shared clonotypes between healthy human individuals (TCRdb year 2020). Regarding the research as a whole: The cohort comprised a couple of women and a few men aged 18 to 49 years. To estimate repertoire size and how much clonotype sharing occurs between individuals, the study deeply sequenced the blood TCR repertoires of about five healthy adults. For each donor, CD4 naive and CD4 memory were each run on three plates, CD8 naive on two plates, and CD8 memory on one plate. To increase sequencing depth and limit assay-specific biases, TCR repertoire library preparation and sequencing were carried out by different laboratories using diverse techniques. Per donor, leukapheresis produced somewhere between about 0.85 and 9.5 billion PBMCs. What the study reported, not specific to this receptor: Clonotypes shared by all four sorted-subset donors showed higher generation probabilities than non-shared clonotypes. Incomplete sequencing was indicated by rarefaction of sorted-subset datasets, despite the large sequencing depth. Because the study included a small number of donors, the genetic and exposure-history diversity represented was limited. Pairwise subsampling indicated that sequencing depth was expected to affect the degree of clonotype sharing among donors. Sampling was restricted to blood, and TCR repertoires in tissue are likely to differ from TCR repertoires in blood. Approximately 5% of naive CD4, more than 3% of naive CD8, approximately 2% of memory CD4, and 0.35% to 0.5% of memory CD8 clonotypes were shared across several donors. Larger estimated clonotype richness was generally found for naive subsets than for memory subsets.

This clone has ten or more counts. It lacks a known antigen. Base quality data are lacking; no much larger clone is found one base away. Using the deep immunoSEQ assay, TCR CDR3 regions were amplified from genomic DNA by multiplex PCR. Extracted genomic DNA from each cell subset was spread evenly across all wells of several immunoSEQ 96-well plates, with each plate serving as a replicate. For sorted subsets, each replicate PCR was loaded with approximately 0.2 ug genomic DNA, equivalent to roughly 30,000 T cell genomes. Purified libraries were quantified with a Qubit 3.0 fluorometer, sized on a Bioanalyzer 2100, and re-quantified with the KAPA Library Quantification kit. A separate single-read 150-cycle Illumina NextSeq 550 flow cell was used to sequence each immunoSEQ 96-well plate. As for the original processing: Because only junctional sequences without quality scores were contained in the immunoSEQ output, filtering matching that applied to full-length reads could not be performed. Sequences were annotated with PyIR, a Python wrapper for IgBLAST v1.9, and V/J genes and CDR3 were assigned using IMGT germline references. Reads were filtered out if the reads had weak V/J assignments (E-value above 1e-6), no CDR3, stop codons, out-of-frame junctions, or ambiguous translated residues. V3J clonotypes were defined as sequences sharing the same inferred V gene, J gene, and CDR3 amino acid sequence. To compute the percentage overlap between repertoires, the number of shared unique clonotypes was divided by the size of the smaller repertoire. RTK rarefaction, the Chao1 estimator, and Recon v2.1 estimates of unobserved clonotypes were used to assess repertoire richness. Generation probabilities were computed with OLGA for all TCRbeta clonotypes obtained by the gDNA method from several donors. Sourced from immuneACCESS, this table was stored by TCRdb with only in-frame sequences that have V and J called. A share of the clones is absent; for the studies checked, an unresolved V gene accounts for under half, and the remainder has no known explanation. V, J and clone size are those of that table, while D and trimming were read from the DNA. The sample contains about 2 million clones, 85% to 95% of them found a single time. 0.1% to 0.15% of the sample comes from the top ten.

Healthy HIV-negative adults with no recently reported acute infections or vaccinations were included as donors. All donors were Caucasian adults living in Nashville, Tennessee, USA. CD4+ T cells were enriched through magnetic negative selection, after which naive cells were positively selected on CD45RA and the remaining negative fraction served as the memory subset. Blood was obtained by leukapheresis, after which PBMCs were separated by Ficoll-Histopaque density gradient centrifugation and cryopreserved in liquid nitrogen vapor phase. Purity and quantity of every magnetically sorted T cell population were checked by analytical flow cytometry. Genomic DNA was isolated from every sorted fraction and measured by UV absorbance on a Nanodrop 2000c. The sample was naive CD4+ T cells sorted from blood. Explained via the paper, the cell subset or site label denotes: CD45RA+ positively selected. This clonotype was obtained from a man aged 18-30 years in good health.

The DNA sequence is given as TGTGCCAGCACTTCGGGCCGCGGATACACTGAAGCTTTCTTT. This yields the protein CASTSGRGYTEAFF. The chain uses TRBV2 and TRBJ1-1, with no confidently assigned D gene. The CDR3 measures 14 amino acids from cysteine to phenylalanine. Solely the CDR3 DNA is kept, with 42 bases framed from the first base. The germline V gene gives CDR1 as SNHLY and CDR2 as FYNNEI. The V end loses 7 bases and the J end loses 3 bases, and a stretch of 15 bases separates them.